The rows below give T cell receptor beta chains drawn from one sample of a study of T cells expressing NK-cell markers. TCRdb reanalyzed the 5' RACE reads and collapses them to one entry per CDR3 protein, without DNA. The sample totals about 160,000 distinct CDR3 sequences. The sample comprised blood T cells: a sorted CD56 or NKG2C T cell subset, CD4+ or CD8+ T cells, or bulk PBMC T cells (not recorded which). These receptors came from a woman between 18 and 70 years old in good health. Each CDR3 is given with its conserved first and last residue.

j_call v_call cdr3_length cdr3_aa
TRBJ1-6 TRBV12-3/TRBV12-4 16 CASSFGGRIYNSPLHF
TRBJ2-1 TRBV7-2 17 CASSPGWAGSSYNEQFF
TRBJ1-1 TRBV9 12 CASSVGLGTAFF
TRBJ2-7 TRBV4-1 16 CASSQEWTSDSYEQYF
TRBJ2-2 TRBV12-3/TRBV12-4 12 CASAGGRGELFF
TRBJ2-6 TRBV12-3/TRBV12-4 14 CASSPPSGANVLTF
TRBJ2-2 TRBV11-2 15 CASSFTGLNTGELFF
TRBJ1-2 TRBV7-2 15 CASSLDPNPNYGYTF
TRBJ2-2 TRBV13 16 CASSLGTWVDTGELFF
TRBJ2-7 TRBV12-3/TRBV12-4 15 CASSGSGGASYEQYF
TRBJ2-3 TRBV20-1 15 CSARVGLAGVNTQYF
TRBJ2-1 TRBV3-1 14 CASSPRSGHNEQFF
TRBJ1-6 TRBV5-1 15 CASSEERGRRSPLHF
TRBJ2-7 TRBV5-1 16 CASSSRATSGRDEQYF
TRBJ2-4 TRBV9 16 CASSVAPGMSKNIQYF
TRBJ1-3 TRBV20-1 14 CSARLAGIGNTIYF
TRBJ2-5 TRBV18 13 CASSPMVQETQYF
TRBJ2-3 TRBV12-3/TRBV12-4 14 CASSPPGSKGAPYF
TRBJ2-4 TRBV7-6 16 CASSPRGAGDLNIQYF
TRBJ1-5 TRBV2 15 CASMARGQGFQPQHF
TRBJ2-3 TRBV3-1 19 CASSQPTAPDSKRTDTQYF
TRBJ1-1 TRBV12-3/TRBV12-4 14 CASSPGQGKTEAFF
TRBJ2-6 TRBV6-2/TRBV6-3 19 CASSYRIGSSLSGANVLTF
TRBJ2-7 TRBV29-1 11 CSVEVSYEQYF
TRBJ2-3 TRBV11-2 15 CASSLNSGTLDTQYF
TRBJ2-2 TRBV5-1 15 CASSLVAGGPGELFF
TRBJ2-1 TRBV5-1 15 CASSLDGGSYNEQFF
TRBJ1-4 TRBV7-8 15 CASSSPRSGNEKLFF
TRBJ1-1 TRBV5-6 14 CASSWGLGDTEAFF
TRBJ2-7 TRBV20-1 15 CSARDPQRGNYEQYF
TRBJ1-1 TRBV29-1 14 CSVATGGAFTEAFF
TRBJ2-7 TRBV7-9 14 CASSPGVRNYEQYF
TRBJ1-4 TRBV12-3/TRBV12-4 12 CASSFSGEKLFF
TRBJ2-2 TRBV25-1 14 CASSHRGGIGELFF
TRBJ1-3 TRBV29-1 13 CSVGVMGGNTIYF
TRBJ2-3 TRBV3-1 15 CASSPPGQATDTQYF
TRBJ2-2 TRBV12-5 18 CASGLDLLGAPNTGELFF
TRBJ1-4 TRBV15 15 CATSSEADNNEKLFF
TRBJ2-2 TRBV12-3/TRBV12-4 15 CASRPRGGHTGELFF
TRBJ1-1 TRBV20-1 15 CRPSGGQRMNTEAFF
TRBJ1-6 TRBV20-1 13 CSAPGQLNSPLHF
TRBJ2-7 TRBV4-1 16 CASSQGKVERGYEQYF
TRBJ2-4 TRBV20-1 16 CSASGRAGSAKNIQYF
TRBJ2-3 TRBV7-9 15 CASSQLGLDTDTQYF
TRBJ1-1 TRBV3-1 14 CASTKIPGSTEAFF